Listed here are 8 T cell receptor beta chains from one sample, sequenced in a study of shared T cell receptors in the human thymus listed by TCRdb under 2021. Libraries were prepared through the immunoSEQ multiplex PCR assay. TCRdb holds this immuneACCESS table with in-frame rearrangements only. Some clones are missing; in checked studies, unresolved V genes explain under half, and the rest has no known cause. Present in this sample are roughly 700,000 clones, around 87% of which were seen just once. 0.0095% to 0.013% of the sample rests with the top ten. The same sample was also used in a study of human thymus T cells.

The sequencing input was thymocytes. These receptors were taken from a boy under two years old with a congenital heart defect. Donor details come from another sample of the same person, matched by shared clones.

The chain is built from TRBV5-1 and TRBJ2-1; 13 nucleotides align to TRBD2. The trim removed 4 bases at V and 6 bases at J, leaving 13 bases unmatched. Germline loops: CDR1 SGHRS, CDR2 YFSETQ. The CDR3 spans 18 residues. The CDR3 protein is CASSHNGTSGKGLNEQFF. The CDR3 nucleotides are TGCGCCAGCAGCCATAACGGGACTAGCGGGAAGGGGCTCAATGAGCAGTTCTTC.

The rearrangement uses TRBV10-3 and TRBJ1-4; D is unresolved. The V end was cut by 0 bases, the J end by 7 bases, with 18 bases between. Germline V CDR1 and CDR2: ENHRY, SYGVKD. The length of the CDR3 is 17 residues. The CDR3 is CAISESRQEGGVEKLFF. CDR3 nucleotide sequence: TGTGCCATCAGTGAGTCGCGCCAGGAGGGCGGGGTTGAAAAACTGTTTTTT.

This clone showed up just a few times. The chain employs TRBV19 and TRBJ2-7; the match to TRBD1 covers 7 bases. The CDR3 runs to 16 residues. Germline CDR1 LNHDA, CDR2 SQIVND (reference sequence). J gave up 3 bases and V 5 bases, and 13 bases lay outside the gene matches. The CDR3 sequence: CASSRPTGTEYYEQYF. The CDR3 nucleotides read TGTGCCAGTAGTCGGCCTACCGGGACAGAATACTACGAGCAGTACTTC. Filled out from reference TRBV19 and TRBJ2-7, the complete variable domain reads DGGITQSPKYLFRKEGQNVTLSCEQNLNHDAMYWYRQDPGQGLRLIYYSQIVNDFQKGDIAEGYSVSREKKESFPLTVTSAQKNPTAFYLCASSRPTGTEYYEQYFGPGTRLTVT.

CDR3 amino acids: CATSRDQGAGTGVTHEQYF. The CDR3 DNA reads TGTGCCACCAGCAGAGATCAAGGGGCGGGGACAGGGGTAACCCACGAGCAGTACTTC. This rearrangement joins TRBV15 to TRBJ2-7, with 10 bases that match TRBD1. V shed 0 bases and J 5 bases; nucleotides not matched to a gene: 16. This CDR3 is built from 19 residues. Germline CDR1 is LNHNV and CDR2 is YYDKDF (reference sequence). The full variable domain, in which reference TRBV15 and TRBJ2-7 provide the parts outside the CDR3, is DAMVIQNPRYQVTQFGKPVTLSCSQTLNHNVMYWYQQKSSQAPKLLFHYYDKDFNNEADTPDNFQSRRPNTSFCFLDIRSPGLGDTAMYLCATSRDQGAGTGVTHEQYFGPGTRLTVT.

In this sample, this clone turned up once. V gene TRBV11-2 combines with J gene TRBJ2-7, with 8 bases fitting TRBD1. The V segment lost 5 bases and the J segment 3 bases; nucleotides outside the gene matches: 15. Germline CDR1 and CDR2: SGHAT and FQNNGV. CDR3 length: 17 amino acids. CDR3 protein: CASSDERTGTRYYEQYF. The CDR3 nucleotides read TGTGCCAGCAGCGACGAGAGGACAGGGACAAGGTACTACGAGCAGTACTTC.

This chain joins TRBV5-8 and TRBJ2-1; TRBD2 aligns across 11 bases. Per the germline V gene, CDR1 is SGHTS and CDR2 is YDEGEE. There are 15 residues in the CDR3. Trimming cost V 1 base and J 8 bases; bases outside gene matches: 5. CDR3 protein: CASSLLLAGGHEQFF. CDR3 bases: TGTGCCAGCAGCTTGCTCCTAGCGGGAGGCCATGAGCAGTTCTTC.

The genes are TRBV18 and TRBJ2-7; a possible D gene is TRBD2 (5 bases). Germline loops: CDR1 KGHSH, CDR2 LQKENI. The CDR3 consists of 14 residues. V shed 3 bases and J shed 4 bases, with 13 bases lying between them. The CDR3 DNA follows: TGTGCCAGCTCACCCCCCCCGAGGGTATACGAGCAGTACTTC. It is translated as CASSPPPRVYEQYF. Full variable domain (rest looked up from reference TRBV18 and TRBJ2-7): NAGVMQNPRHLVRRRGQEARLRCSPMKGHSHVYWYRQLPEEGLKFMVYLQKENIIDESGMPKERFSAEFPKEGPSILRIQQVVRGDSAAYFCASSPPPRVYEQYFGPGTRLTVT.

The V gene is TRBV11-3, the J gene TRBJ2-7, with TRBD2 identical over 9 bases. The junction had 6 bases not matched to a gene; V was cut back by 2 bases and J by 7 bases. Germline-derived CDR1 and CDR2 are SGHNT and YENEEA. There are 14 residues in the CDR3. CDR3 loop: CASSLIAGVREQYF. The CDR3 nucleotides read TGTGCCAGCAGCTTAATAGCGGGAGTGAGAGAGCAGTACTTC.